The clone carrying this T cell receptor beta chain was counted at least ten times. Alongside a J-beta primer mix, a sample-barcoded 5' primer served in a second PCR lasting roughly 6 to 12 cycles. TCRdb independently ran MiXCR on the 5' RACE reads; one entry per CDR3 protein. The data show about 590,000 distinct CDR3 sequences, around 31% seen once. From germline, CDR1 is SGHTA and CDR2 FQGNSA. The V and J ends lost 0 bases and 3 bases, in that order; junction bases with no gene match: 7. This CDR3 has 17 residues. The donors, aged roughly 6 to 90, were healthy Caucasians from Russia. Isolation yielded PBMCs, at least 6 million per sample, in every case. These data are taken from a study of blood T cells in healthy people across ages. As for the study in general: When template switching was applied, about one barcoded beta molecule was captured per two T cells.

The sample was blood. This clonotype was obtained from an elderly woman in good health. The rearrangement joins TRBV7-2 to TRBJ2-3; TRBD2 matches at 9 bases. This CDR3 reads CASSLAGAGGRTDTQYF. CDR3 coding DNA: TGTGCCAGCAGCTTAGCTGGGGCGGGGGGGCGGACAGATACGCAGTATTTT.